The T cell receptor beta chain described here comes from a study of radiation and T cells in renal cell carcinoma (TCRdb year 2020). Some background on the complete study: The samples were drawn from a clinical trial, where primary renal cell carcinomas were treated with 15 Gy of stereotactic body radiation therapy and then removed by nephrectomy 4 weeks afterward. A total of some 51 samples underwent TCR beta sequencing, made up of about 26 tumors and about 27 peripheral blood samples. Across all 55 or so samples, 4,016,671 unique CDR3 nucleotide sequences, encoding 2,658,974 unique CDR3 amino acid sequences, were identified.

In the paper's terms, the time point label means: baseline pretreatment blood. The treatment or condition label of this sample denotes: 15 Gy SBRT to primary tumor, nephrectomy 4 weeks later. Serial peripheral blood from radiation-treated patients was sampled at baseline, 2 weeks and 4 weeks after SBRT to track tumor-enriched clonotypes. Renal cell carcinoma with clear cell pathology was present in all patients. Genomic DNA for TCR sequencing was prepared using the QIAamp DNA Blood Mini Kit (Qiagen). The analyses included only samples that passed all quality control checks. CDR1 and CDR2 were assigned from the germline V gene as MRHNA and SNTAGT. V is reduced by 4 bases and J by 6 bases, leaving a spacing of 5 bases between them. The CDR3, cysteine through phenylalanine, is 11 amino acids long. The entry retains the CDR3 DNA only, 33 bases that are in frame from base 1. TCR beta libraries were generated from genomic DNA with the immunoSEQ kit, following the manufacturer's recommendations. To prepare libraries, a first multiplex PCR with proprietary primers was run, followed by a second PCR that added unique barcodes, and a bead cleanup was done after each round. Each sample batch included a kit-provided positive control reaction and a negative control reaction. The final libraries were assessed on an Agilent 4200 TapeStation D1000 ScreenTape, pooled by volume, and quantified by qPCR. An Illumina NextSeq500 fitted with a MidOutput 150-cycle cartridge performed the sequencing, running 156 Read1 cycles and 15 Index1 cycles with the kit's custom primers. The pooled library was loaded at 0.9 to 1 pM, with a roughly 20% PhiX control spiked in. The study's processing was this. Vendor-processed data were analyzed in R, and a clonotype was defined as all T cells sharing the same CDR3 nucleotide sequence. In the clone abundance analyses, frequencies were normalized to the 10,000 most abundant clones in each sample. Public T cell clones, averaging fewer than five per sample, were removed before analysis. Tumor-enriched clonotypes and baseline blood-enriched clonotypes were defined as those with an abundance difference of at least 32-fold between compartments. A beta-binomial differential abundance model was used to identify clonotypes that expanded or contracted between blood time points. The Baroni-Urbani and Buser coefficient was used to measure tumor-blood repertoire similarity, and groups were compared with two-tailed Wilcoxon tests in R. Held by TCRdb, this immuneACCESS table contains in-frame sequences only and omits some clones. Under half of the omission traces to an unresolved V gene where checked; the cause of the rest is unknown. D and trimming come from the DNA, and the V and J calls and clone size come from that table. The sample records about 59,000 clones, 65% to 85% of which are singletons. 6% to 8% of the sample is held by the ten biggest clonotypes.

Beyond this particular receptor, the publication reports: Effects of radiation dose or scheduling on the TCR repertoire could not be addressed with the single-armed trial design. Top tumor clonotypes rose in blood from baseline to 2 weeks post-radiation, then contracted by 4 weeks, suggesting transient expansion of tumor-resident clones. Blood repertoire dynamics were not followed beyond 4 weeks after treatment. Because no pretreatment tumor biopsies were available, whether clonotypes were present in the tumor at baseline could not be determined.

As to this clone: It has no known antigen specificity. It has no much larger one-base neighbor in the sample; base qualities were not kept.

The rearrangement combines TRBV6-4 with TRBJ2-3, with TRBD2 tentatively as D gene (5 bases match). The clonotype was recovered from a man in his fifties or sixties with renal cell carcinoma. Source: blood, taken from a patient whose treatment included radiotherapy and nephrectomy. The bases are TGTGCCAGCAGTGCGGGGGATACGCAGTATTTT. This translates into CASSAGDTQYF.